The text below deals with one T cell receptor (beta chain). Which antigen it targets is not known. Per-base qualities were not stored, and no clone one base away is much larger. Enrolling through a virtual design, the prospective study's participants ranged in age from about 18 to 89 years and lived across some 22 United States geographic areas. In the prospective study, participants were assigned to cohorts based on the clinical history participants reported in a screening survey and a study questionnaire. Recovered participants in ImmuneRACE Cohort 3 were defined as having two consecutive negative NP/OP PCR tests, clearance from a healthcare professional, or resolution of symptoms. In the prospective study, mobile phlebotomists collected whole blood, serum and a nasopharyngeal or oropharyngeal swab from each participant. Over an approximately 2-month period, participants in the prospective study had the option of providing additional blood draws and questionnaires. Before DNA extraction, prospective study blood samples were shipped either frozen or at room temperature.

This entry comes from a study of blood T cell repertoires in COVID-19 (dated by TCRdb to about 2020). Concerning the study at large: Samples covering the acute and convalescent phases of COVID-19 were provided by collaborators in the United States, Italy and Spain. The prospective study material was composed of cDNA or gDNA derived from T cells, B-cell-depleted T cells, or PBMCs. The dataset comprised deeply sampled blood TCRbeta repertoires from subjects exposed to, actively infected with, or recovered from COVID-19. The repertoires were released in a freely available public database intended as a resource for research on the immune response to SARS-CoV-2. The samples were drawn from the first 160 participants of the ongoing ImmuneRACE study and from 1,254 subjects provided by 6 global collaborators. The sample metadata nearly always contained a de-identified subject ID, COVID-19 status, age in years and sex. Where available, HLA class I and class II types were taken from metadata supplied by the sample provider and were not determined by assay-based typing. Results and caveats for the whole study, not just this receptor: The amount of clinical and demographic metadata varied by source and participant and was provided uncurated.

Inclusive of the bounding cysteine and phenylalanine, the CDR3 is 12 residues long. CDR3 DNA only is kept here, 36 bases in frame from base 1. CDR1 and CDR2 (LGHDT, YNNKEL) derive from the germline V gene (reference sequence). Trimming takes 5 bases off V and 14 bases off J; junction bases not matched to a gene: 7. TCRbeta CDR3 regions were amplified from genomic DNA using the immunoSEQ Assay, a bias-controlled multiplex PCR. As for the authors' bioinformatics: Within the assay, amplification of reference gene primers was used to estimate how many nucleated cells each sample contained. To quantify the absolute abundance of each unique TCRbeta CDR3 rearrangement, sequence reads were collapsed and filtered. For each sample, productive Simpson clonality was calculated as the square root of Simpson's diversity index over productive rearrangements. TCRdb retrieved this table from immuneACCESS and kept in-frame rearrangements only. Not all clones are present; in checked studies, unresolved V genes account for under half, and no reason is known for the remainder. V, J and clone size are taken as reported in that table, and D and trimming were inferred from the DNA itself. The sample profile shows 190,000 or so clones; more than 80% of them were found once. Around 8.4% of the sample is taken by the ten largest.

Sequencing was carried out using PBMCs or T cells enriched from blood (not recorded which). The TCR comes from a woman under 30 who had recovered from COVID-19. The V and J genes are TRBV3-1 (or the pseudogene TRBV3-2) and TRBJ1-3, with 9 bases matching TRBD1. The CDR3 has the sequence CASSNRQGGLYF. The DNA is as follows: TGTGCCAGCAGCAACCGACAGGGGGGATTATATTTT.